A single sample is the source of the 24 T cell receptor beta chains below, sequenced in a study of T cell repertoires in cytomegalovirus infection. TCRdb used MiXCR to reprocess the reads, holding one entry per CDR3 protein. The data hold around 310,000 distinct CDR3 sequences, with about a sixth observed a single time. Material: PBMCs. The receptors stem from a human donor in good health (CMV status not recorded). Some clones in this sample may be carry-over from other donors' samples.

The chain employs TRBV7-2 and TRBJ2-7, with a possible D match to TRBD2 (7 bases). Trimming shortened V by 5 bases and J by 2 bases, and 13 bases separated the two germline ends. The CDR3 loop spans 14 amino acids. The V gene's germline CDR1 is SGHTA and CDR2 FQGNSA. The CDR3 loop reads CASSPRGPPYEQYF. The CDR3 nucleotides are TGTGCCAGCAGCCCGCGGGGGCCCCCCTACGAGCAGTACTTC. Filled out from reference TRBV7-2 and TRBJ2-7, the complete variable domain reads GAGVSQSPSNKVTEKGKDVELRCDPISGHTALYWYRQSLGQGLEFLIYFQGNSAPDKSGLPSDRFSAERTGGSVSTLTIQRTQQEDSAVYLCASSPRGPPYEQYFGPGTRLTVT.

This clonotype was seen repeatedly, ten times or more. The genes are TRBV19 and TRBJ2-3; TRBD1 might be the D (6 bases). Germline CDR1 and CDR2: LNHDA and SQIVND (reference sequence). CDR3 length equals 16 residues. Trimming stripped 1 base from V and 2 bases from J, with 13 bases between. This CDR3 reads CASSIGAGENTDTQYF. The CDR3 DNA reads TGTGCCAGTAGTATAGGAGCAGGGGAAAACACAGATACGCAGTATTTT.

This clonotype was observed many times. CDR3 region: CATGGTGDRRKETQYF. CDR3 DNA: TGTGCCACCGGAGGTACGGGGGACAGAAGAAAAGAGACCCAGTACTTC. The chain uses TRBV28 and TRBJ2-5; TRBD1 might be the D (7 bases). The CDR3 runs to 16 residues. Germline V gene lookup returns CDR1 MDHEN and CDR2 SYDVKM. V was shortened by 10 bases and J by 3 bases, with 24 bases between the two germline ends. Based on the CDR3 plus reference TRBV28 and TRBJ2-5, the full variable domain is DVKVTQSSRYLVKRTGEKVFLECVQDMDHENMFWYRQDPGLGLRLIYFSYDVKMKEKGDIPEGYSVSREKKERFSLILESASTNQTSMYLCATGGTGDRRKETQYFGPGTRLLVL.

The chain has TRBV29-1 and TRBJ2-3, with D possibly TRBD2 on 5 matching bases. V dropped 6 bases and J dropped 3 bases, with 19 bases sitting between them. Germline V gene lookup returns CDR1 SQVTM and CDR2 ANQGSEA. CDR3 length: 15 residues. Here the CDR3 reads CSVPDGMGRTDTQYF. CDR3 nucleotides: TGCAGCGTCCCCGACGGGATGGGAAGAACAGATACGCAGTATTTT.

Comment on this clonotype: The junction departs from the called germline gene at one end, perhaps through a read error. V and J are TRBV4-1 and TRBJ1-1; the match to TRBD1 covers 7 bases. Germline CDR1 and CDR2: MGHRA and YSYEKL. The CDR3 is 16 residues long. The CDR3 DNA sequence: TGTGCCAGCAGTACACAGGGGTCCGCAAGAGGCACTGAAGCTTTCTTT. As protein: CASSTQGSARGTEAFF.

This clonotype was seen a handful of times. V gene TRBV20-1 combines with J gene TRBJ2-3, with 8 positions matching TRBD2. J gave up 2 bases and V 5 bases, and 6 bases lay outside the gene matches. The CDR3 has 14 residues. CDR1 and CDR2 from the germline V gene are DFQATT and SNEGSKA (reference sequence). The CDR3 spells CSAPVAGNTDTQYF. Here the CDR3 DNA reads TGCAGTGCTCCCGTAGCGGGGAACACAGATACGCAGTATTTT.

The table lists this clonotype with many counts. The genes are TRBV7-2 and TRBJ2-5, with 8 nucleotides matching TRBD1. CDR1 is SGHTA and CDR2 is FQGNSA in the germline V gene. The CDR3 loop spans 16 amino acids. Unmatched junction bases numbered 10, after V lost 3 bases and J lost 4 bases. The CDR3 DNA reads TGTGCCAGCAGCTTGGCTCGTCAGGGGGCGGGAGAGACCCAGTACTTC. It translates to CASSLARQGAGETQYF. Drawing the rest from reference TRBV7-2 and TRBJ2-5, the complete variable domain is GAGVSQSPSNKVTEKGKDVELRCDPISGHTALYWYRQSLGQGLEFLIYFQGNSAPDKSGLPSDRFSAERTGGSVSTLTIQRTQQEDSAVYLCASSLARQGAGETQYFGPGTRLLVL.

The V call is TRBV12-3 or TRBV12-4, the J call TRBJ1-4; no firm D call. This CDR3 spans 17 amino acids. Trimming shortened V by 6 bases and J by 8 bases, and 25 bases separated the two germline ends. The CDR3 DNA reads TGTGCCAGCAGCTCTAGGCCGGAGCCCTATCTCGAAGAAAAACTGTTTTTT. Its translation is CASSSRPEPYLEEKLFF.

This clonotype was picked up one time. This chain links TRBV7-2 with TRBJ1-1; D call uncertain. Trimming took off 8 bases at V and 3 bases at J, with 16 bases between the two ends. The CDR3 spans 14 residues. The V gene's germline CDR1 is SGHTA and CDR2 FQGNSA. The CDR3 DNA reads TGTGCCAGCGGCGCGCAGTATACGGACACTGAAGCTTTCTTT. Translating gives CASGAQYTDTEAFF.

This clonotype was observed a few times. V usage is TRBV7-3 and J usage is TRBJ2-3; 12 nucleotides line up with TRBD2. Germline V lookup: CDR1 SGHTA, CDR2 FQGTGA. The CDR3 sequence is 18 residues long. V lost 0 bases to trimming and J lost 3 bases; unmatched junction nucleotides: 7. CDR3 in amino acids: CASSLTPSGGAVTDTQYF. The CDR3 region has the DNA TGTGCCAGCAGCTTAACTCCTAGCGGGGGGGCCGTAACAGATACGCAGTATTTT.

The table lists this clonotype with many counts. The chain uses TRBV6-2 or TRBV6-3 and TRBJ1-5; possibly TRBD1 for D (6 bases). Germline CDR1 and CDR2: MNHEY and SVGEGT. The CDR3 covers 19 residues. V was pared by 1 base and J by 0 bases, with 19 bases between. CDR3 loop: CASSYWGRGDPYSNQPQHF. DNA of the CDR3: TGTGCCAGCAGTTACTGGGGCAGGGGCGATCCCTATAGCAATCAGCCCCAGCATTTT.

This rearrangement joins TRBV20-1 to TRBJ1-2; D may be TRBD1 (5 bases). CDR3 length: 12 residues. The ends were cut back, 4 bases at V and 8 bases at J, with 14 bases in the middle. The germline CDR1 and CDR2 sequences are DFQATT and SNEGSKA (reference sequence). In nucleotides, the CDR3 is TGCAGTGCTACCTCCGGGCAGGGAGGCTACACCTTC. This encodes CSATSGQGGYTF.

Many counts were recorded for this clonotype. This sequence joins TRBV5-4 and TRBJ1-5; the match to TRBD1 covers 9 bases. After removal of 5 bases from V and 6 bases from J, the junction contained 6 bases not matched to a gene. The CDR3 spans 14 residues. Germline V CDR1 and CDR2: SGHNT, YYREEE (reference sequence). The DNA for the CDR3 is TGTGCCAGCAGTACAGGGGGCGCAGGTCAGCCCCAGCATTTT. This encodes CASSTGGAGQPQHF.

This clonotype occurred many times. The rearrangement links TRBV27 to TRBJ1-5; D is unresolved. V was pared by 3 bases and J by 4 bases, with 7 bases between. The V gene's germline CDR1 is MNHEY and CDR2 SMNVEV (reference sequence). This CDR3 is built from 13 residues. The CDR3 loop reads CASSFARNQPQHF. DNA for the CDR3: TGTGCCAGCAGTTTCGCACGGAATCAGCCCCAGCATTTT.

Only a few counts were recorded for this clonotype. CDR3 region: CASSFPDRGNSGANVLTF. CDR3 coding DNA: TGTGCCAGCAGCTTTCCGGACAGGGGGAACTCTGGGGCCAACGTCCTGACTTTC. This chain links TRBV7-9 with TRBJ2-6, with TRBD1 matching over 10 bases. Germline values: CDR1 SEHNR, CDR2 FQNEAQ (reference sequence). With 3 bases clipped from V and 0 bases from J, the junction kept 5 bases outside the gene matches. This CDR3 region has 18 residues.

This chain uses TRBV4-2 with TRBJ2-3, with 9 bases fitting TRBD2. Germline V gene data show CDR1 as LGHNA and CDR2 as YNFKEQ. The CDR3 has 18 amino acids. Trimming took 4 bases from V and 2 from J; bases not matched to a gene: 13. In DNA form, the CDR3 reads TGTGCCAGCAGCCCAGAGAATGCGGGGGGGCCTGTCACAGATACGCAGTATTTT. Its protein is CASSPENAGGPVTDTQYF.

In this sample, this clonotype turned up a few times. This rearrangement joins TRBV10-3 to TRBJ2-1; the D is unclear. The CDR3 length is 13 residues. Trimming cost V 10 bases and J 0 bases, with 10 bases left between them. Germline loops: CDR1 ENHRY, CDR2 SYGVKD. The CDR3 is CATLSSSYNEQFF. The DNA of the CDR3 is TGTGCCACCCTCTCTAGCTCCTACAATGAGCAGTTCTTC.

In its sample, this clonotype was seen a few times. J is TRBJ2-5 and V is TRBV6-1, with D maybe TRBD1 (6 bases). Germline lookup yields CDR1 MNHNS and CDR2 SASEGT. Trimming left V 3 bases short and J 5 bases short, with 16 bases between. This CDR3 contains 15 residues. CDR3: CASSEVGGGVETQYF. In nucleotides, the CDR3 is TGTGCCAGCAGTGAGGTAGGGGGTGGCGTTGAGACCCAGTACTTC.

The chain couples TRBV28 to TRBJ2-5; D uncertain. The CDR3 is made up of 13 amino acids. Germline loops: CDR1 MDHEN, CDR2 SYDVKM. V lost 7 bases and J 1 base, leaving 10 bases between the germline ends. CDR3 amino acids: CASTGRVQETQYF. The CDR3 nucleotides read TGTGCCAGCACCGGGCGAGTCCAAGAGACCCAGTACTTC.

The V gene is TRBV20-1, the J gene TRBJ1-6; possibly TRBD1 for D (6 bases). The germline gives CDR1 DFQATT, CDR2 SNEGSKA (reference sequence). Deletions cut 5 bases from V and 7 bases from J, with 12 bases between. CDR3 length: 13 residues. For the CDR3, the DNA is TGCAGTGCTGCCCCCGGACAGAATTCACCCCTCCACTTT. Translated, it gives CSAAPGQNSPLHF.

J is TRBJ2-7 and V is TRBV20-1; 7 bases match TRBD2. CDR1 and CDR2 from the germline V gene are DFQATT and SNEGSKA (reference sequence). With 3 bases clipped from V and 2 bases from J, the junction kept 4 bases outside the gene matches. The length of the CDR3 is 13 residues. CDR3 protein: CSASRGLPYEQYF. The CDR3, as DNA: TGCAGTGCTAGTCGGGGACTACCCTACGAGCAGTACTTC.

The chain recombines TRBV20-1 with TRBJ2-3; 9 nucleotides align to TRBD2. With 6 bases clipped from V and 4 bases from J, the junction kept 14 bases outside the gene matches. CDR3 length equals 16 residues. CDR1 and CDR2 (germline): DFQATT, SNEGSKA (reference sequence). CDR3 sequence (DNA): TGCAGTGCCGGCATCTCGCGGGGGGGCGGGGCAGATACGCAGTATTTT. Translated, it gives CSAGISRGGGADTQYF.

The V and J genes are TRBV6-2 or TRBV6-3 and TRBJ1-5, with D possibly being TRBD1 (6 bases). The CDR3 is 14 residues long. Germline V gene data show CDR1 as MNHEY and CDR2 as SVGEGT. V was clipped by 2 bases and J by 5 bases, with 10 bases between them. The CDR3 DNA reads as TGTGCCAGCAGTTACGAGGGGGACTATCAGCCCCAGCATTTT. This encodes CASSYEGDYQPQHF.

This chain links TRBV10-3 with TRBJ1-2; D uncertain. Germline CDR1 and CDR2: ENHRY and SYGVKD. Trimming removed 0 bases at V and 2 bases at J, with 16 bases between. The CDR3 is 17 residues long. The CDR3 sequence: CAISESTTATSNYGYTF. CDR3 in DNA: TGTGCCATCAGTGAGTCGACGACCGCGACCTCAAACTATGGCTACACCTTC.